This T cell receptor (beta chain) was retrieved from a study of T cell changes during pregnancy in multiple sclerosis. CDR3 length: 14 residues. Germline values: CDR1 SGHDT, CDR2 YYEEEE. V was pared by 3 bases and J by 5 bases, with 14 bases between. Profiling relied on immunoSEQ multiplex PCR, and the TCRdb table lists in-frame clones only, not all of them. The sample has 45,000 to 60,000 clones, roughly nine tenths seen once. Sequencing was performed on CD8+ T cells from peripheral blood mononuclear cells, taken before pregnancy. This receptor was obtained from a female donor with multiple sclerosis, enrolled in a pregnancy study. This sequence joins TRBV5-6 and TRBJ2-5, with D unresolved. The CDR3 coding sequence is TGTGCCAGCAGCTACCCGACGACCGGGGAGACCCAGTACTTC. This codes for CASSYPTTGETQYF.